The T cell receptor beta chain under discussion was sequenced for a study of control samples from healthy donors and cancer patients. The CDR3 is 15 amino acids. The V end lost 1 base, the J end lost 8 bases, and 15 bases lay between the germline ends. Germline CDR1 and CDR2: SGHTA and FQGTGA. Generated by immunoSEQ multiplex PCR, the TCRdb table keeps only in-frame clones and is missing some. The data contain about 120,000 clones, over 85% of them singletons. The receptor comes from a young man in good health. The rearrangement links TRBV7-3 to TRBJ2-1, with D possibly called TRBD1 or TRBD2 (5 bases each). The sequenced sample consisted of blood. The CDR3 nucleotides are TGTGCCAGCAGCTTAATAGGGGACCCTTTGGATGAGCAGTTCTTC. The encoded protein is CASSLIGDPLDEQFF.